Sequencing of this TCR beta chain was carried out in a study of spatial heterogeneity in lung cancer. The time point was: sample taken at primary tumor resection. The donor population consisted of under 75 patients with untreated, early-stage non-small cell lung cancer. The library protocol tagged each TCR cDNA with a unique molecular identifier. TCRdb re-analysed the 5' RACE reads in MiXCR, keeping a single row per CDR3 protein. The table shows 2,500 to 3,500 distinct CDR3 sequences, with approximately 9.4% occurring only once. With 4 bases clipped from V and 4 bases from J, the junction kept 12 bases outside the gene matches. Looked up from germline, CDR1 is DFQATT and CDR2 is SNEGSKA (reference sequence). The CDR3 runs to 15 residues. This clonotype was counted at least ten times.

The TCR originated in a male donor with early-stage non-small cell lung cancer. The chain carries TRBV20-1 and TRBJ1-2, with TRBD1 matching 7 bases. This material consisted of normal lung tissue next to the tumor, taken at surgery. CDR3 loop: CSAKKAGSGGYGYTF. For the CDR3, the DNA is TGCAGTGCTAAAAAGGCGGGGTCAGGGGGCTATGGCTACACCTTC.